These T cell receptor beta chains were read from a single sample in a study of blood T cell repertoires in COVID-19. The assay was immunoSEQ multiplex PCR, and TCRdb's table has in-frame clones only and misses some. This table has over 150,000 clones, roughly 90% appearing once. Source material: peripheral blood. The receptors shown here come from a man aged 18 to 30 with COVID-19, enrolled during active disease. CDR3s include the opening cysteine and the closing phenylalanine or tryptophan. The D gene is left open where the match is weak. Rows may omit the clone size; those that give it use once, few, many or a size class.

J gene	clone size	D gene	V gene	CDR3 protein	CDR3 DNA
TRBJ1-6	NA	NA	TRBV24-1	CATSLGRNSPLHF	TGTGCCACCAGTCTTGGCAGGAATTCACCCCTCCACTTT
TRBJ1-5	NA	TRBD1	TRBV19	CASSMTGGRNQPQHF	TGTGCCAGTAGTATGACAGGGGGACGCAATCAGCCCCAGCATTTT
TRBJ2-3	NA	TRBD2	TRBV19	CASSIGLAGGPWSTDTQYF	TGTGCCAGTAGTATAGGGCTAGCGGGAGGGCCCTGGAGCACAGATACGCAGTATTTT
TRBJ2-2	NA	NA	TRBV21-1	CASSSGSRVTGELFF	TGTGCCAGCAGCAGCGGATCTCGTGTCACCGGGGAGCTGTTTTTT
TRBJ1-2	NA	NA	TRBV28	CASRRHGSHYYGYTF	TGTGCCAGCAGGCGCCACGGGTCGCACTACTATGGCTACACCTTC
TRBJ2-1	NA	TRBD2	TRBV7-9	CASSLGVGGTSGTYEQFF	TGTGCCAGCAGCTTAGGAGTGGGGGGGACTAGCGGGACCTATGAGCAGTTCTTC
TRBJ2-2	NA	NA	TRBV27	CASSSVRGTGELFF	TGTGCCAGCAGTTCTGTTCGGGGCACCGGGGAGCTGTTTTTT
TRBJ2-1	NA	TRBD2	TRBV7-2	CASSSAGTRGNEQFF	TGTGCCAGCAGCTCGGCCGGGACTAGAGGTAATGAGCAGTTCTTC
TRBJ2-3	once	TRBD2	TRBV5-1	CASSQGLAGESDTQYF	TGCGCCAGCAGCCAGGGACTAGCGGGAGAATCTGATACGCAGTATTTT
TRBJ2-1	NA	NA	TRBV5-4	CASSEGGLNEQFF	TGTGCCAGCAGCGAGGGAGGCTTGAATGAGCAGTTCTTC
TRBJ2-7	NA	NA	TRBV6-2/TRBV6-3	CASSYSRSYEQYF	TGTGCCAGCAGTTACTCTAGAAGTTACGAGCAGTACTTC
TRBJ1-4	NA	NA	TRBV24-1	CATSDFGQGKLFF	TGTGCCACCAGTGACTTCGGACAAGGGAAACTGTTTTTT
TRBJ2-7	NA	NA	TRBV7-9	CASSFPPGTYEQYF	TGTGCCAGCAGCTTTCCACCAGGGACCTACGAGCAGTACTTC
TRBJ2-1	NA	NA	TRBV6-4	CASSKRLGRDEQFF	TGTGCCAGCAGCAAACGACTAGGAAGAGATGAGCAGTTCTTC
TRBJ2-5	NA	TRBD2	TRBV3-1/TRBV3-2	CASSQTGGSLETQYF	TGTGCCAGCAGCCAAACGGGCGGGAGTTTGGAGACCCAGTACTTC
TRBJ2-2	NA	NA	TRBV10-2	CASTGTGELFF	TGCGCCAGCACAGGCACCGGGGAGCTGTTTTTT
TRBJ2-7	once	TRBD2	TRBV25-1	CATRGGIGAGGYEQYF	TGTGCCACACGGGGGGGGATTGGAGCGGGAGGGTATGAGCAGTACTTC
TRBJ2-5	NA	NA	TRBV11-2	CASSRERQGTQYF	TGTGCCAGCAGCCGGGAACGCCAAGGGACCCAGTACTTC
TRBJ2-6	NA	TRBD1	TRBV6-5	CASSSTGAGANVLTF	TGTGCCAGCAGCTCAACAGGGGCTGGGGCCAACGTCCTGACTTTC
TRBJ1-3	NA	NA	TRBV19	CASSAGQPGNTIYF	TGTGCCAGTAGTGCCGGACAGCCTGGAAACACCATATATTTT
TRBJ2-1	NA	NA	TRBV7-9	CASNLLEEYNEQFF	TGTGCCAGCAACTTACTGGAGGAGTACAATGAGCAGTTCTTC